The 7 T cell receptor beta chains listed next were all sequenced from one sample in a study of cytomegalovirus exposure and HLA in healthy donors. Data came from immunoSEQ multiplex PCR; TCRdb stores just in-frame clones and leaves some out. Counted here are about 360,000 clones, just over 85% occurring once; the ten biggest clones make up roughly 0.8%. The material sequenced was PBMCs. These receptors were taken from a woman aged 18-29 years in good health and CMV-seronegative.

The chain joins TRBV28 to TRBJ2-7, with D perhaps matching TRBD2 (6 bases). Germline V gene data show CDR1 as MDHEN and CDR2 as SYDVKM. The CDR3 consists of 14 residues. With 2 bases removed from V and 5 bases from J, the gap between germline ends came to 13 bases. This chain's CDR3 is CASSLPGRTDEQYF. The CDR3 DNA reads TGTGCCAGCAGTTTACCCGGGAGAACCGACGAGCAGTACTTC.

The CDR3 loop is CASSLSSGDTQYF. The CDR3 DNA reads TGTGCCAGCAGTTTATCCTCAGGAGATACGCAGTATTTT. V is TRBV27 and J is TRBJ2-3; no clear D gene. The CDR3 loop spans 13 amino acids. Trimming removed 0 bases from V and 5 bases from J, with 6 bases in between. Germline CDR1 reads MNHEY; CDR2 reads SMNVEV (reference sequence).

The J gene is TRBJ2-3, the V gene TRBV4-1; weak D call: TRBD1 (6 bases). The CDR3 loop spans 16 amino acids. Germline assignment: CDR1 MGHRA and CDR2 YSYEKL. V dropped 0 bases and J dropped 4 bases, with 14 bases sitting between them. CDR3 nucleotide sequence: TGCGCCAGCAGCCAAGATACAGGGCAGTATGCAGATACGCAGTATTTT. Translated, it gives CASSQDTGQYADTQYF.

The V gene is TRBV5-1, the J gene TRBJ2-2, with D maybe TRBD2 (5 bases). The CDR3 covers 16 residues. The germline V and J ends were trimmed by 3 bases and 6 bases, with 18 bases remaining between them. CDR1 is SGHRS and CDR2 is YFSETQ in the germline V gene. In nucleotides, the CDR3 is TGCGCCAGCAGCTCCCAACAGTCACGGGGTGCCGGGGAGCTGTTTTTT. This translates into CASSSQQSRGAGELFF.

The chain employs TRBV5-4 and TRBJ2-3; 7 bases agree with TRBD1. Trimming at V came to 4 bases and at J to 4 bases, leaving 6 bases not matched to a gene. The CDR3 consists of 14 residues. CDR1 and CDR2 (germline): SGHNT, YYREEE (reference sequence). CDR3 residues: CASSRRQGADTQYF. The CDR3 nucleotides read TGTGCCAGCAGCCGAAGACAGGGAGCAGATACGCAGTATTTT.

In its sample, this clone was seen a few times. This chain uses TRBV19 with TRBJ1-2, with 7 bases lining up with TRBD1. CDR1 is LNHDA and CDR2 is SQIVND in the germline V gene (reference sequence). This CDR3 spans 15 amino acids. The ends lost 3 bases at V and 2 bases at J; junction bases unmatched: 6. CDR3 coding DNA: TGTGCCAGTAGTATGAGCGGCAGGGGGAACTATGGCTACACCTTC. This codes for CASSMSGRGNYGYTF.

This chain joins TRBV7-2 and TRBJ2-3; 7 bases agree with TRBD2. V dropped 1 base and J dropped 2; count of bases not matched to a gene: 0. The CDR3 runs to 14 residues. The germline gives CDR1 SGHTA, CDR2 FQGNSA. CDR3 loop: CASSLGLATDTQYF. CDR3 DNA sequence: TGTGCCAGCAGCTTAGGACTAGCCACAGATACGCAGTATTTT.